At least ten counts were recorded for the clone carrying this T cell receptor (beta chain). The data stem from a study of T cells in Graves' hyperthyroidism and ophthalmopathy. Study background: Peripheral blood was obtained at initial diagnosis, preceding any treatment.

This CDR3 has 14 amino acids. The germline gives CDR1 MNHNS, CDR2 SASEGT. V was pared by 2 bases and J by 4 bases, with 11 bases between. RNA transcripts gave rise to amplified TCR beta CDR3 regions. First-round RT-PCR with HTBI primers amplified the TCR CDR3 region. One entry per CDR3 protein results from TCRdb running MiXCR on the multiplex PCR reads. The data contain about 420,000 distinct CDR3 sequences, around 14% of them seen just once; the ten biggest clones take up roughly 7.4%. The clonotype comes from a woman aged 18-30 years with Graves' hyperthyroidism. The V gene is TRBV6-1, the J gene TRBJ1-2; possible D gene TRBD1, 6 bases. Sequencing was done on a sample of blood. The CDR3 loop reads CASSERGGAYGYTF. For the CDR3, the DNA is TGTGCCAGCAGTGAAAGGGGGGGAGCCTATGGCTACACCTTC.